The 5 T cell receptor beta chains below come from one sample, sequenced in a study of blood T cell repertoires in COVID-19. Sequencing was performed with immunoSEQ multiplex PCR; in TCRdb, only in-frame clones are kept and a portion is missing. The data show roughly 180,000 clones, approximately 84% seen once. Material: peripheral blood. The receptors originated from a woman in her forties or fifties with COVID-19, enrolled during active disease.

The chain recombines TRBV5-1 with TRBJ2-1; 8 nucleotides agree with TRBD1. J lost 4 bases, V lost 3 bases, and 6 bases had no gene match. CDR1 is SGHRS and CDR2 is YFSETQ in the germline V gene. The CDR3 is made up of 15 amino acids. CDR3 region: CASSSTGGSYNEQFF. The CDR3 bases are TGCGCCAGCAGCTCCACAGGGGGTTCGTACAATGAGCAGTTCTTC.

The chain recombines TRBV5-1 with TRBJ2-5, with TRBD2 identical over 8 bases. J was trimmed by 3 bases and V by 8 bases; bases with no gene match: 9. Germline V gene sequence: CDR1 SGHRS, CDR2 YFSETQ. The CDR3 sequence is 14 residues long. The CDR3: CASGSGGREETQYF. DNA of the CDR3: TGCGCCAGTGGCAGCGGGGGACGGGAAGAGACCCAGTACTTC.

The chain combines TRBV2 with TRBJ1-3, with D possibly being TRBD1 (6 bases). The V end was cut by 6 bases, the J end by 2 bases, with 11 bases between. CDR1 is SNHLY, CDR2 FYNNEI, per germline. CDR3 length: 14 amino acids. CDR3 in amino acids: CASRDRSPGNTIYF. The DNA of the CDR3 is TGTGCCAGCAGAGACAGGTCCCCTGGAAACACCATATATTTT.

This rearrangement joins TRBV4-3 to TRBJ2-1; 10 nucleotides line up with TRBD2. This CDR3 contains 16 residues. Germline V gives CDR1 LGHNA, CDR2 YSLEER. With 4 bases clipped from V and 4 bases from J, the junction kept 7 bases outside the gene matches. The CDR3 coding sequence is TGCGCCAGCAGCCCCGCTATAGCGGGGGGATACAATGAGCAGTTCTTC. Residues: CASSPAIAGGYNEQFF.

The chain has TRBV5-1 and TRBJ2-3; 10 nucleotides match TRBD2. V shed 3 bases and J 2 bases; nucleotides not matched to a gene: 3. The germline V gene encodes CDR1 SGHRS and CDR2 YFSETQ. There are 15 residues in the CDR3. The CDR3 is CASSSTSGATDTQYF. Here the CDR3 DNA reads TGCGCCAGCAGCTCCACTAGCGGGGCCACAGATACGCAGTATTTT.